This TCR beta chain was documented in a study of blood T cell repertoires in COVID-19. Across the whole study: PBMCs, B-cell-depleted T cells, or T cells provided the cDNA or gDNA that made up the material.

The germline CDR1 and CDR2 sequences are PRHDT and FYEKMQ (reference sequence). This CDR3 comprises 12 residues. Trimming stripped 6 bases from V and 4 bases from J, with 10 bases between. The protocol was immunoSEQ multiplex PCR, while the TCRdb copy is restricted to in-frame clones and leaves out a portion. The sample comprises tens of thousands of clones, 89% of which are singletons, and 20% to 25% rests with the top ten. Sequenced sample: peripheral blood. The rearrangement links TRBV13 to TRBJ2-7, with D possibly matching TRBD1 (5 bases). The receptor was derived from a man in his fifties with active COVID-19. This CDR3 is CASSSGAYEQYF. The DNA for the CDR3 is TGTGCCAGCAGTTCTGGGGCATACGAGCAGTACTTC.